What follows is one T cell receptor (beta chain) and its context. The antigen remains undetermined. The data belong to a study of monozygotic twins with inflammatory bowel disease. The blood volume drawn from each donor was roughly 2.7 ml. The study's findings and limits: Especially with disease activity, IBD patients shared fewer clonotypes with others than healthy twins did. Healthy co-twins exceeded IBD patients in TCRbeta diversity as measured by inverse Simpson. Among patients, repertoires may have gained variability from differing immunosuppressive treatments.

TCRdb re-called the 5' RACE reads; one entry per CDR3 protein, DNA not given. This sample carries a few hundred thousand distinct CDR3 sequences, with just over 2.5% going to the ten biggest clones. Sequenced sample: blood. The receptor's source is a human donor with ulcerative colitis or Crohn's disease, or a healthy co-twin of an affected twin (not recorded which).

Here the CDR3 reads CSVRRGWGMNTEAFF. This sequence joins TRBV29-1 and TRBJ1-1; TCRdb selects TRBD1, and the lack of DNA leaves this call unchecked. The CDR3 is made up of 15 amino acids. Looked up from germline, CDR1 is SQVTM and CDR2 is ANQGSEA.